This T cell receptor beta chain was recovered during a study of Graves' ophthalmopathy and Graves' hyperthyroidism. Study in general: Peripheral blood was gathered at first diagnosis, ahead of any treatment whatsoever.

Amplified material comprised TCR beta CDR3 regions derived from RNA transcripts. Amplification began with first-round RT-PCR using HTBI primers, then second-round multiplex PCR was performed. Each CDR3 protein gets one entry after TCRdb re-called the multiplex PCR reads with MiXCR. Altogether almost 750,000 distinct CDR3 sequences are present, 40% being singletons, with the ten largest covering 40% to 45%. The CDR3 consists of 14 residues. J gave up 6 bases and V 5 bases, and 9 bases lay outside the gene matches. Germline CDR1 is SGHAT and CDR2 is FQNNGV. This clonotype was found many times. V gene TRBV11-2 combines with J gene TRBJ2-7, with 8 bases that match TRBD2. The TCR was taken from an adult man with Graves' ophthalmopathy. Source material: peripheral blood. The CDR3 bases are TGTGCCAGCAGCCAGACAATTCGGGAGGGCGAGCAGTACTTC. It encodes CASSQTIREGEQYF. Full variable domain (rest looked up from reference TRBV11-2 and TRBJ2-7): EAGVAQSPRYKIIEKRQSVAFWCNPISGHATLYWYQQILGQGPKLLIQFQNNGVVDDSQLPKDRFSAERLKGVDSTLKIQPAKLEDSAVYLCASSQTIREGEQYFGPGTRLTVT.